Listed here are 25 T cell receptor beta chains from one sample, sequenced in a study of blood T cell repertoires in COVID-19. Sequencing used immunoSEQ multiplex PCR; TCRdb keeps in-frame clones, though not all of them. The data show some 260,000 clones, with about 87% seen just once and roughly 6.3% held by the top ten. Sequenced input: peripheral blood. Every receptor here comes from a woman aged 25 to 45 with COVID-19, enrolled during active disease.

The chain couples TRBV6-5 to TRBJ2-1, with 7 bases identical to TRBD2. Looked up from germline, CDR1 is MNHEY and CDR2 is SVGAGI. The CDR3 sequence is 13 residues long. Germline trimming cut 7 bases from V and 9 bases from J; bases unmatched to any gene: 9. CDR3 sequence: CASTRKRDGEQFF. CDR3 sequence (DNA): TGTGCCAGCACGCGGAAGCGGGATGGTGAGCAGTTCTTC.

The chain couples TRBV21-1 to TRBJ2-5; the table names TRBD2, a call not compared with the DNA. TRBV21-1 is assigned pseudogene status. The CDR3 is 22 residues long. In DNA form, the CDR3 reads TGTGCCAGCAGCAGACAGACCCCCCGGCTAGCGGGAGGGCCTTATCAGGCAGAGACCCAGTACTTC. This sequence encodes CASSRQTPRLAGGPYQAETQYF.

The chain recombines TRBV30 with TRBJ1-4; D is unresolved. With 3 bases removed from V and 8 bases from J, the gap between germline ends came to 16 bases. Germline values: CDR1 GTSNPN, CDR2 SVGIG (reference sequence). The CDR3 totals 14 residues. CDR3 nucleotides: TGTGCCTGGAGGCGACCGGAGCTCGGGGAAAAACTGTTTTTT. This translates into CAWRRPELGEKLFF.

The gene calls are TRBV14 and TRBJ2-3; TRBD1 is a possible D gene (5 bases). Germline assignment: CDR1 SGHDN and CDR2 FVKESK. Trimming cost V 3 bases and J 0 bases, with 16 bases left between them. The CDR3 has 17 amino acids. The CDR3 DNA sequence: TGTGCCAGCAGCCACGGTAGGGGCGCCTTTAGCACAGATACGCAGTATTTT. It encodes CASSHGRGAFSTDTQYF.

V usage is TRBV6-5 and J usage is TRBJ2-7, with TRBD2 as a possible D gene (5 bases). The CDR3 consists of 15 residues. Trimming removed 0 bases from V and 0 bases from J, with 9 bases in between. CDR1 is MNHEY and CDR2 is SVGAGI in the germline V gene. In nucleotides, the CDR3 is TGTGCCAGCAGTTACTCGACGGGGAGCTCCTACGAGCAGTACTTC. Its protein product is CASSYSTGSSYEQYF.

The chain uses TRBV18 and TRBJ1-2; 10 bases line up with TRBD1. V lost 0 bases to trimming and J lost 8 bases; unmatched junction nucleotides: 6. CDR1 is KGHSH, CDR2 LQKENI, per germline. This CDR3 contains 15 residues. The CDR3 DNA sequence: TGTGCCAGCTCACCACCCGGGACAGGGGCTATGGGCTACACCTTC. This encodes CASSPPGTGAMGYTF.

The rearrangement uses TRBV5-6 and TRBJ1-1; no clear D. V lost 0 bases and J 7 bases, leaving 7 bases between the germline ends. CDR1 is SGHDT, CDR2 YYEEEE, per germline. This CDR3 contains 12 residues. CDR3 bases: TGTGCCAGCAGCTTGGTGGCGGATGAAGCTTTCTTT. Its protein is CASSLVADEAFF.

The CDR3 region is CASSLDWRGRGAEAFF. CDR3 nucleotides: TGTGCCAGCAGCTTAGATTGGCGGGGGAGAGGAGCTGAAGCTTTCTTT. The V gene is TRBV7-9, the J gene TRBJ1-1; D perhaps matches TRBD1 (5 bases). Trimming pared 1 base from V and 6 bases from J, leaving 18 bases between. The CDR3 totals 16 residues. Germline V gene data show CDR1 as SEHNR and CDR2 as FQNEAQ (reference sequence).

This chain connects TRBV18 to TRBJ2-3, with 8 bases fitting TRBD2. V lost 0 bases to trimming and J lost 3 bases; unmatched junction nucleotides: 5. CDR1 is KGHSH, CDR2 LQKENI, per germline. The CDR3 is 16 amino acids. In nucleotides, the CDR3 is TGTGCCAGCTCACCACCGGCGGGGGGAGGGACAGATACGCAGTATTTT. Protein sequence: CASSPPAGGGTDTQYF.

The chain links TRBV9 to TRBJ2-3; D not certain. CDR3 length: 11 residues. CDR1 is SGDLS, CDR2 YYNGEE, per germline. The germline V and J ends were trimmed by 4 bases and 6 bases, with 6 bases remaining between them. CDR3 in amino acids: CASSSLDTQYF. CDR3 DNA sequence: TGTGCCAGCAGCTCCCTGGATACGCAGTATTTT. The entire variable domain, with the rest obtained from reference TRBV9 and TRBJ2-3, is as follows: DSGVTQTPKHLITATGQRVTLRCSPRSGDLSVYWYQQSLDQGLQFLIQYYNGEERAKGNILERFSAQQFPDLHSELNLSSLELGDSALYFCASSSLDTQYFGPGTRLTVL.

V usage is TRBV28 and J usage is TRBJ2-2; a weak D match, TRBD2 (6 bases). The CDR3 is 15 amino acids. The V end lost 4 bases, the J end lost 6 bases, and 15 bases lay between the germline ends. CDR1 MDHEN and CDR2 SYDVKM come from the germline V gene. The CDR3 DNA is TGTGCCAGCAGTTGGAGGGCTGAGGGTTCCGGGGAGCTGTTTTTT. Amino acid sequence: CASSWRAEGSGELFF.

J is TRBJ1-6 and V is TRBV5-1, with 8 bases that match TRBD1. V shed 0 bases and J 1 base; nucleotides not matched to a gene: 9. The CDR3 has 19 amino acids. CDR1 is SGHRS and CDR2 is YFSETQ in the germline V gene. As DNA, the CDR3 is TGCGCCAGCAGCTTGGTCGGGCAGGGGGCTAATTCCTATAATTCACCCCTCCACTTT. Translating it yields CASSLVGQGANSYNSPLHF.

The chain joins TRBV19 to TRBJ2-3, with a weak D call TRBD2 (5 bases). The CDR3 runs to 14 residues. Germline assignment: CDR1 LNHDA and CDR2 SQIVND (reference sequence). Trimming removed 5 bases from V and 2 bases from J, with 11 bases in between. This CDR3 reads CASSSAETTDTQYF. In DNA form, the CDR3 reads TGTGCCAGTAGTTCAGCGGAAACCACAGATACGCAGTATTTT.

The J gene is TRBJ2-5, the V gene TRBV2, with D tentatively TRBD1 (6 bases). Trimming pared 6 bases from V and 5 bases from J, leaving 10 bases between. In germline, CDR1 is SNHLY, CDR2 FYNNEI. The CDR3 is 12 amino acids. The CDR3 bases are TGTGCCAGCAGAGGGGGTCGTGAGACCCAGTACTTC. It codes for CASRGGRETQYF.

The chain joins TRBV2 to TRBJ1-2; tentatively, D is TRBD1 (6 bases). The CDR3 sequence is 13 residues long. Deletions cut 1 base from V and 7 bases from J, with 10 bases between. The germline V gene has CDR1 SNHLY and CDR2 FYNNEI. CDR3 in DNA: TGTGCCAGCAGTGAAGTTGGGGGGGCTGGCTACACCTTC. Translating gives CASSEVGGAGYTF.

The rearrangement links TRBV19 to TRBJ2-7; D is perhaps TRBD1 (8 bases). CDR1 and CDR2 (germline): LNHDA, SQIVND (reference sequence). V was clipped by 5 bases and J by 9 bases, with 23 bases between them. This CDR3 is built from 15 residues. CDR3 protein: CASSPAGTGLGGQYF. As DNA, the CDR3 is TGTGCCAGTAGTCCCGCGGGGACAGGACTAGGAGGGCAGTACTTC.

J is TRBJ1-4 and V is TRBV5-1; 7 positions agree with TRBD1. The CDR3 sequence is 15 residues long. V shed 4 bases and J 0 bases; nucleotides not matched to a gene: 3. The germline gives CDR1 SGHRS, CDR2 YFSETQ. CDR3 DNA: TGCGCCAGCAGCGCTACAGGGGCAACTAATGAAAAACTGTTTTTT. Its translation: CASSATGATNEKLFF.

CDR3 residues: CASSSRTGTYEQYF. The DNA for the CDR3 is TGTGCCAGCAGCTCACGGACAGGGACCTACGAGCAGTACTTC. The V gene is TRBV4-2, the J gene TRBJ2-7, with 8 bases lining up with TRBD1. The ends lost 5 bases at V and 2 bases at J; junction bases unmatched: 5. The germline gives CDR1 LGHNA, CDR2 YNFKEQ. CDR3 length: 14 residues.

CDR3 coding DNA: TGCAGCGTTGAAAGGGGTGGGAACACTGAAGCTTTCTTT. As protein: CSVERGGNTEAFF. V usage is TRBV29-1 and J usage is TRBJ1-1; tentatively, D is TRBD1 (5 bases). This CDR3 has 13 residues. Germline V gene lookup returns CDR1 SQVTM and CDR2 ANQGSEA. V gave up 2 bases and J gave up 1 base, with 8 bases separating them.

The V and J genes are TRBV7-9 and TRBJ1-3; the match to TRBD1 covers 9 bases. Germline V gene lookup returns CDR1 SEHNR and CDR2 FQNEAQ (reference sequence). This CDR3 is built from 17 residues. V was pared by 4 bases and J by 2 bases, with 9 bases of the junction left unmatched. In nucleotides, the CDR3 is TGTGCCAGCAGCTCGGACAGGGGTTGGGGTCCTGGAAACACCATATATTTT. This gives the protein CASSSDRGWGPGNTIYF.

The CDR3 coding sequence is TGTGCCAGCAGTCCTCCGGGACAGGGCTGGTTGGCTCAGCCCCAGCATTTT. Its protein product is CASSPPGQGWLAQPQHF. The chain employs TRBV28 and TRBJ1-5; 9 bases are shared with TRBD1. V trimming: 5 bases; J trimming: 6 bases; junction bases outside the gene matches: 14. The CDR3 is 17 residues long. Germline lookup yields CDR1 MDHEN and CDR2 SYDVKM.

V gene TRBV6-2 or TRBV6-3 combines with J gene TRBJ2-2; D unresolved. CDR1 and CDR2 from the germline V gene are MNHEY and SVGEGT. This CDR3 has 13 amino acids. Between the trimmed V and J ends, which lost 2 bases and 5 bases, there was a span of 6 bases. CDR3 DNA sequence: TGTGCCAGCAGTTACCGGGTTACCGGGGAGCTGTTTTTT. It yields the protein CASSYRVTGELFF.

The chain combines TRBV10-1 with TRBJ2-2; 8 bases align to TRBD1. V gave up 5 bases and J gave up 7 bases; unmatched junction bases: 6. The CDR3 has 14 amino acids. CDR1 WNHNN and CDR2 SYGVQD come from the germline V gene (reference sequence). The CDR3 here is CASSSGQDVGELFF. The CDR3 nucleotides read TGCGCCAGCAGTTCGGGACAGGACGTCGGGGAGCTGTTTTTT.

The chain joins TRBV15 to TRBJ2-1; 7 nucleotides match TRBD1. Unmatched junction bases numbered 8, after V lost 4 bases and J lost 8 bases. CDR1 is LNHNV and CDR2 is YYDKDF in the germline V gene (reference sequence). This CDR3 spans 14 amino acids. CDR3 amino acids: CATSTRQTGHEQFF. The DNA of the CDR3 is TGTGCCACCAGCACGCGACAGACAGGGCATGAGCAGTTCTTC. The entire variable domain, with the rest obtained from reference TRBV15 and TRBJ2-1, is as follows: DAMVIQNPRYQVTQFGKPVTLSCSQTLNHNVMYWYQQKSSQAPKLLFHYYDKDFNNEADTPDNFQSRRPNTSFCFLDIRSPGLGDTAMYLCATSTRQTGHEQFFGPGTRLTVL.

This clone has a single count. The chain joins TRBV10-3 to TRBJ1-4, with 9 bases aligning to TRBD1. The V segment lost 6 bases and the J segment 7 bases; nucleotides outside the gene matches: 9. From germline, CDR1 is ENHRY and CDR2 SYGVKD. There are 15 residues in the CDR3. The CDR3 protein is CAIRGGQGLAEKLFF. CDR3 nucleotide sequence: TGTGCCATCAGAGGGGGACAGGGTCTGGCTGAAAAACTGTTTTTT.